Presented here are 8 T cell receptor beta chains from one specimen sequenced in a study of blood T cell repertoires in COVID-19. Only in-frame clones appear in the TCRdb table, and some are missing; sequencing was by immunoSEQ multiplex PCR. Of 450,000 to 500,000 clones listed, roughly 85% are singletons. Input material: peripheral blood. These TCRs come from a human donor in a cohort sampled during active COVID-19.

The chain employs TRBV30 and TRBJ2-2; no clear D gene. Trimming took off 0 bases at V and 5 bases at J, with 10 bases between the two ends. The CDR3 is 14 amino acids. Per germline, CDR1 GTSNPN and CDR2 SVGIG (reference sequence). The CDR3 is CAWSVSLDTGELFF. For the CDR3, the DNA is TGTGCCTGGAGTGTTAGTTTAGATACCGGGGAGCTGTTTTTT.

Here the CDR3 reads CSASHYYGYTF. The CDR3 DNA is TGCAGTGCTAGCCATTACTATGGCTACACCTTC. The chain couples TRBV20-1 to TRBJ1-2; the D is unclear. Germline V CDR1 and CDR2: DFQATT, SNEGSKA (reference sequence). Trimming pared 3 bases from V and 3 bases from J, leaving 5 bases between. The length of the CDR3 is 11 residues.

This clone occurred once. The rearrangement links TRBV28 to TRBJ1-3; 7 bases agree with TRBD1. Germline CDR1 reads MDHEN; CDR2 reads SYDVKM. The CDR3 covers 15 residues. Germline trimming cut 7 bases from V and 9 bases from J; bases unmatched to any gene: 15. The CDR3 sequence is CASIPSQGTPGTIYF. Here the CDR3 DNA reads TGTGCCAGCATCCCTTCACAGGGGACCCCTGGCACCATATATTTT.

This clone showed up just a few times. The chain recombines TRBV19 with TRBJ2-1; 7 bases line up with TRBD2. The CDR3 runs to 16 residues. J gave up 9 bases and V 6 bases, and 17 bases lay outside the gene matches. Germline values: CDR1 LNHDA, CDR2 SQIVND (reference sequence). DNA of the CDR3: TGTGCCAGTAGAGGCATCGGCGGGAGTCAGAGGGGTGAGCAGTTCTTC. Translated, it gives CASRGIGGSQRGEQFF.

This chain connects TRBV5-4 to TRBJ1-6, with 7 bases matching TRBD1. This CDR3 contains 15 residues. Germline lookup yields CDR1 SGHNT and CDR2 YYREEE (reference sequence). V shed 5 bases, J shed 5 bases, and the junction held 7 bases outside the gene matches. The CDR3 region is CASRRYGTDNSPLHF. CDR3 sequence (DNA): TGTGCCAGCAGACGATACGGGACAGATAATTCACCCCTCCACTTT.

V is TRBV19 and J is TRBJ1-2, with 8 bases lining up with TRBD1. V dropped 6 bases and J dropped 5; count of bases not matched to a gene: 8. Germline-derived CDR1 and CDR2 are LNHDA and SQIVND (reference sequence). The CDR3 sequence is 14 residues long. As DNA, the CDR3 is TGTGCCAGTAGCTCCGACAGGGGTGGATATGGCTACACCTTC. Protein sequence: CASSSDRGGYGYTF.

The chain has TRBV5-1 and TRBJ2-2, with 12 positions matching TRBD2. This CDR3 comprises 16 residues. Trimming cost V 4 bases and J 4 bases; bases outside gene matches: 5. Germline loops: CDR1 SGHRS, CDR2 YFSETQ. CDR3 amino acids: CASSALLAGGTGELFF. The CDR3 region has the DNA TGCGCCAGCAGCGCATTACTAGCGGGGGGCACCGGGGAGCTGTTTTTT.

This clone has a single count. CDR3 protein: CAWSVSGNLEQFF. In DNA, the CDR3 is TGTGCCTGGAGTGTTTCAGGGAATCTGGAGCAGTTCTTC. The chain recombines TRBV30 with TRBJ2-1; D is possibly TRBD1 (5 bases). Between the trimmed V and J ends, which lost 0 bases and 10 bases, there was a span of 13 bases. The CDR3 covers 13 residues. In germline, CDR1 is GTSNPN, CDR2 SVGIG (reference sequence). The full variable domain, its missing parts supplied by reference TRBV30 and TRBJ2-1, is SQTIHQWPATLVQPVGSPLSLECTVEGTSNPNLYWYRQAAGRGLQLLFYSVGIGQISSEVPQNLSASRPQDRQFILSSKKLLLSDSGFYLCAWSVSGNLEQFFGPGTRLTVL.